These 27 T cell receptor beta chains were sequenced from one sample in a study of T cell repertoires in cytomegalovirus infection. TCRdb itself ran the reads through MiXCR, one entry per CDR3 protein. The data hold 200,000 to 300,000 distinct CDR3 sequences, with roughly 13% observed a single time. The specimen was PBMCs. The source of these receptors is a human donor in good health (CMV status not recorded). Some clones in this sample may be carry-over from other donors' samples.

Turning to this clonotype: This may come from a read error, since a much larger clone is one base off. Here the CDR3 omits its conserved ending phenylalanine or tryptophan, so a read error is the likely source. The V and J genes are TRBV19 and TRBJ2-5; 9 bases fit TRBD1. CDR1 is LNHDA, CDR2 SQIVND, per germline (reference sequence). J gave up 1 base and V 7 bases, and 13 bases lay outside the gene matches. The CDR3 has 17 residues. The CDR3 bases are TGTGCCAGTACCCAGCCGGGACAGGGAGGAGGCCAAGAGACCCAGTACCTC. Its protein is CASTQPGQGGGQETQYL.

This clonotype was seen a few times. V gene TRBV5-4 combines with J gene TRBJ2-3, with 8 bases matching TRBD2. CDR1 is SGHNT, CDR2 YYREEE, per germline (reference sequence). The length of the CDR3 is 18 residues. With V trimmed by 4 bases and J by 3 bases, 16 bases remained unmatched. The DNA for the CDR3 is TGTGCCAGCAGCCCTCGAAAAAATTTAGCGGGGAGAACAGATACGCAGTATTTT. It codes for CASSPRKNLAGRTDTQYF.

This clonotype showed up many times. The CDR3 DNA reads TGTGCCAGCAGCTCCGAGGGGGGGCAACGAGGCTACACCTTC. Protein: CASSSEGGQRGYTF. The rearrangement joins TRBV7-2 to TRBJ1-2; maybe TRBD1 (6 bases). The CDR3 sequence is 14 residues long. In germline, CDR1 is SGHTA, CDR2 FQGNSA. Trimming removed 4 bases at V and 8 bases at J, with 17 bases between.

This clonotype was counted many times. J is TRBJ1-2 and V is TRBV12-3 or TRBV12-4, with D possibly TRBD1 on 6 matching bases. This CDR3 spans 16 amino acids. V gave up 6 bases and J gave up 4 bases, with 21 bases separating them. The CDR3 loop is CASSETRGTSRYGYTF. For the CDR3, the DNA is TGTGCCAGCAGCGAAACGAGAGGGACATCGCGCTATGGCTACACCTTC.

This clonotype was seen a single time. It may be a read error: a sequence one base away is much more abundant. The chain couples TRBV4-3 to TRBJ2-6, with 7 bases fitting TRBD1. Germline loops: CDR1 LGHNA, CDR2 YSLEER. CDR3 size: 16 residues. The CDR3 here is CASSQTGFSGANVLSF. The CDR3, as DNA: TGCGCCAGCAGCCAGACAGGGTTCTCTGGGGCCAACGTCCTGAGTTTC.

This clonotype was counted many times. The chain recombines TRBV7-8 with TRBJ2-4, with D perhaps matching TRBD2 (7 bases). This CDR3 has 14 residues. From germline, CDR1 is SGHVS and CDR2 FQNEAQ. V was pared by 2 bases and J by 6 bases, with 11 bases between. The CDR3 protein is CASSLNREGNIQYF. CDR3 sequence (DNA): TGTGCCAGCAGCTTAAACAGGGAGGGAAACATTCAGTACTTC.

The CDR3 DNA follows: TGCGCCAGCAGCCCCTCCCCGACTAGCGGGGGACCTCCCGGTTACAATGAGCAGTTCTTC. It translates to CASSPSPTSGGPPGYNEQFF. The gene calls are TRBV5-1 and TRBJ2-1; 12 nucleotides agree with TRBD2. V was clipped by 4 bases and J by 4 bases; unmatched bases: 18. The CDR3 is made up of 20 amino acids. The V gene's germline CDR1 is SGHRS and CDR2 YFSETQ.

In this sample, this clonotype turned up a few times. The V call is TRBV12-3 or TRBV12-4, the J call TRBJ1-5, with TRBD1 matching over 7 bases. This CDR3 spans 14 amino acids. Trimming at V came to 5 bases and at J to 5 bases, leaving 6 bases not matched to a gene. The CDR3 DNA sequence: TGTGCCAGCAGTCGGGACAGACCCGATCAGCCCCAGCATTTT. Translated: CASSRDRPDQPQHF.

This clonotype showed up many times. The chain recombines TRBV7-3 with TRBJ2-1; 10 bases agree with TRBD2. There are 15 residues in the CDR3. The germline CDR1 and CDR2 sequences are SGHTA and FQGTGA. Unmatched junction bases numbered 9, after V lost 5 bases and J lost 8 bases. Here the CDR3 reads CASSLSGTSADEQFF. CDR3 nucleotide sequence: TGTGCCAGCAGCCTCTCCGGGACTAGCGCGGATGAGCAGTTCTTC.

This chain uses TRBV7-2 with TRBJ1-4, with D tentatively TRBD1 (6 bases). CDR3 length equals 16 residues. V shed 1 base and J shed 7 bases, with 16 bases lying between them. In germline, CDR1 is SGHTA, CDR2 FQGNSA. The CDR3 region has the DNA TGTGCCAGCAGCTTAGTGGGGGGGGGCGCGGGTGAAAAACTGTTTTTT. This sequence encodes CASSLVGGGAGEKLFF.

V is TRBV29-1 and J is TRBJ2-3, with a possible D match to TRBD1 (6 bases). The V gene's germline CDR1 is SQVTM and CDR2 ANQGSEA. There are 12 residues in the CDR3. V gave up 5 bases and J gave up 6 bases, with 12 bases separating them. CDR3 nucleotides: TGCAGCGTTTATCAGGGGTCCGATACGCAGTATTTT. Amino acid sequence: CSVYQGSDTQYF.

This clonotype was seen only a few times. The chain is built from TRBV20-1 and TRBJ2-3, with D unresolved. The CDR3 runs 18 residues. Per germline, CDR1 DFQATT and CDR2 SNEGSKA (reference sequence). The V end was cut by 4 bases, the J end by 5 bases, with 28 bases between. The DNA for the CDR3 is TGCAGTGCTACACCCCTTGGACGACTCGAAAGACAAGGAGATACGCAGTATTTT. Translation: CSATPLGRLERQGDTQYF.

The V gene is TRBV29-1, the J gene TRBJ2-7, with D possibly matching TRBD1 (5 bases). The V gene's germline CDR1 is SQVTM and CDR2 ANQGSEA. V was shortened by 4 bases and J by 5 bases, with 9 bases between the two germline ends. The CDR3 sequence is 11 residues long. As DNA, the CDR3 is TGCAGCGTTGCGAAAGGGGACGAGCAGTACTTC. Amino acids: CSVAKGDEQYF.

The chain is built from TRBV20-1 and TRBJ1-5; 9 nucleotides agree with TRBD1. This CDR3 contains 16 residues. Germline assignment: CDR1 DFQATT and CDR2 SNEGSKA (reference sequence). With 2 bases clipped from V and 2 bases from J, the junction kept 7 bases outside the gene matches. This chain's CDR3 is CSARQQGASGNQPQHF. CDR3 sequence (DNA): TGCAGTGCTAGACAACAGGGGGCTTCGGGCAATCAGCCCCAGCATTTT.

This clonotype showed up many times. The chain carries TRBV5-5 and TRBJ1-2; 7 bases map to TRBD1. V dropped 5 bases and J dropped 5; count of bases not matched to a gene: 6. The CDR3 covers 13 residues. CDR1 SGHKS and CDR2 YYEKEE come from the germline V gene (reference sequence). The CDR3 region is CASSATGVYGYTF. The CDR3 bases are TGTGCCAGCAGTGCTACAGGGGTTTATGGCTACACCTTC.

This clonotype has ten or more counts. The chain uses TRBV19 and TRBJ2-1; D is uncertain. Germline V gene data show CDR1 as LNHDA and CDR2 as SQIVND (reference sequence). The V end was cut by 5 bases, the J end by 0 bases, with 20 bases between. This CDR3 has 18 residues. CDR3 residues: CASSARPWDLVSYNEQFF. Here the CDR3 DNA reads TGTGCCAGTAGTGCTCGCCCGTGGGATTTGGTCTCCTACAATGAGCAGTTCTTC.

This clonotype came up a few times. CDR3 region: CASSTLAGGAYEQYF. The CDR3, as DNA: TGTGCCAGCAGTACACTAGCGGGAGGAGCCTACGAGCAGTACTTC. The rearrangement joins TRBV6-2 or TRBV6-3 to TRBJ2-7; TRBD2 matches at 12 bases. Germline V gene lookup returns CDR1 MNHEY and CDR2 SVGEGT. The CDR3 contains 15 residues. The trim removed 5 bases at V and 2 bases at J, leaving 4 bases unmatched.

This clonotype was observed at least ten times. The CDR3 DNA reads as TGTGCCAGCAGCATGACTAGCGGGGGGGCCGGAGGAGAAGAGACCCAGTACTTC. It specifies CASSMTSGGAGGEETQYF. The chain has TRBV6-1 and TRBJ2-5; 14 bases fit TRBD2. This CDR3 region has 18 residues. Germline values: CDR1 MNHNS, CDR2 SASEGT. Trimming removed 6 bases from V and 3 bases from J; junction bases left unmatched: 12.

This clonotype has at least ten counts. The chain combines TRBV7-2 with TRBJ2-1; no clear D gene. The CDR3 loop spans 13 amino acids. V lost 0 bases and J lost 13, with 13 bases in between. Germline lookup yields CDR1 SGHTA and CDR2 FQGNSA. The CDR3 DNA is TGTGCCAGCAGCTTAGCGCTAAGCGCCGAACAGTTCTTC. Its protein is CASSLALSAEQFF.

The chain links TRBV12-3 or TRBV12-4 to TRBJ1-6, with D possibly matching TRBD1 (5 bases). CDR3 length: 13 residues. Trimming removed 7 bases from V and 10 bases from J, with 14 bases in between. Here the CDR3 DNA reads TGTGCCAGCACCCCGGCAGGGTTCTCACCCCTCCACTTT. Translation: CASTPAGFSPLHF.

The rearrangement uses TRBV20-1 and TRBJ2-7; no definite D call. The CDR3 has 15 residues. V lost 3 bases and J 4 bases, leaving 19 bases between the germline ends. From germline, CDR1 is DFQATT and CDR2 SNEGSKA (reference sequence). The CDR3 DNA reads TGCAGTGCTAGTTCCTCAGTACTAAAAGGATACGAGCAGTACTTC. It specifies CSASSSVLKGYEQYF.

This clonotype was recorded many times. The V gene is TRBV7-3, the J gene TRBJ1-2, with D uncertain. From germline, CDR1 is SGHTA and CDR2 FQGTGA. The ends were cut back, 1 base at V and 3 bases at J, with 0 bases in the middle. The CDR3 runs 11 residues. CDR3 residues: CASSLNYGYTF. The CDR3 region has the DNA TGTGCCAGCAGCTTAAACTATGGCTACACCTTC.

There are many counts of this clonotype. CDR3 bases: TGCAGTGCTAGAGTTCTCTCTGGGGCCAACGTCCTGACTTTC. It is translated as CSARVLSGANVLTF. The genes are TRBV20-1 and TRBJ2-6, with D uncertain. V shed 1 base and J shed 0 bases, with 4 bases lying between them. This CDR3 is 14 amino acids long. Looked up from germline, CDR1 is DFQATT and CDR2 is SNEGSKA (reference sequence).

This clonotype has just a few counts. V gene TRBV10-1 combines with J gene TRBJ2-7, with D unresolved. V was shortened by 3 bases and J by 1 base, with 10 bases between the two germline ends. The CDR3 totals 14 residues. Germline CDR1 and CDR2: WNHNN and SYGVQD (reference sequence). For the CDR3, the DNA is TGCGCCAGCAGTGAAGTCCAAACGTCCTACGAGCAGTACTTC. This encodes CASSEVQTSYEQYF.

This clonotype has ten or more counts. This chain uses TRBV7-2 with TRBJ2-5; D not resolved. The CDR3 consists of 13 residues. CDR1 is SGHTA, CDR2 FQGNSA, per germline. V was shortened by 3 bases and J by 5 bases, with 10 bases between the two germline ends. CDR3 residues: CASSFPPLETQYF. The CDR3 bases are TGTGCCAGCAGCTTCCCCCCCTTGGAGACCCAGTACTTC.

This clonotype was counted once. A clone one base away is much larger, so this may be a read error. The CDR3 loop is CASRSGSPSTEAFF. The CDR3, as DNA: TGTGCCAGCAGATCAGGGAGCCCGAGCACTGAAGCTTTCTTT. The genes are TRBV6-1 and TRBJ1-1, with D perhaps TRBD1 (5 bases). Germline-derived CDR1 and CDR2 are MNHNS and SASEGT. The CDR3 is 14 residues long. Trimming took off 6 bases at V and 4 bases at J, with 15 bases between the two ends.

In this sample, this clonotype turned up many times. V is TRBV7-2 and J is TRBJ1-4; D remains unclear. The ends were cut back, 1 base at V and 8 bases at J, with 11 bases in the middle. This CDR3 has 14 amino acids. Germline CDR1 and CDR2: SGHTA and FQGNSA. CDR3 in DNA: TGTGCCAGCAGCTTAGGCGGATCGAACGAAAAACTGTTTTTT. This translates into CASSLGGSNEKLFF.